This is a list of T cell receptor beta chains from one sample in a study of T cell responses to AZD1222 COVID-19 vaccine. This table comes from immunoSEQ multiplex PCR, and its TCRdb copy is limited to in-frame clones, with some not included. The sample records approximately 60,000 clones, 80% to 85% being singletons. Material: peripheral blood, obtained on day 0 of AZD1222 vaccination. All receptors come from an adult in good health. CDR3s include the opening cysteine and the closing phenylalanine or tryptophan. D genes are given only for firm matches.

D gene: .; J gene: TRBJ1-3; V gene: TRBV6-5; CDR3 length: 13; CDR3 DNA: TGTGCCAGCAGTACTGGACAGGGAAACACCATATATTTT; CDR3 protein: CASSTGQGNTIYF
D gene: .; J gene: TRBJ1-5; V gene: TRBV5-1; CDR3 length: 13; CDR3 DNA: TGCGCCAGCAGCTACGGGACGGGGCAGCCCCAGCATTTT; CDR3 protein: CASSYGTGQPQHF
D gene: TRBD2; J gene: TRBJ2-7; V gene: TRBV27; CDR3 length: 15; CDR3 DNA: TGTGCCAGCAGTCTCCTGGGAGGGAACTCCTACGAGCAGTACTTC; CDR3 protein: CASSLLGGNSYEQYF
D gene: TRBD1; J gene: TRBJ1-5; V gene: TRBV6-5; CDR3 length: 14; CDR3 DNA: TGTGCCAGCAGTACGGACAGGAACAATCAGCCCCAGCATTTT; CDR3 protein: CASSTDRNNQPQHF
D gene: TRBD2; J gene: TRBJ2-1; V gene: TRBV4-1; CDR3 length: 16; CDR3 DNA: TGCGCCAGCAGCGTAGCGGGAGAGAGCTCCTACAATGAGCAGTTCTTC; CDR3 protein: CASSVAGESSYNEQFF
D gene: .; J gene: TRBJ2-3; V gene: TRBV5-8; CDR3 length: 13; CDR3 DNA: TGTGCCAGCAGCTACGCGGGGTCAGATACGCAGTATTTT; CDR3 protein: CASSYAGSDTQYF
D gene: .; J gene: TRBJ1-1; V gene: TRBV7-8; CDR3 length: 14; CDR3 DNA: TGTGCCAGCAGCCCGCCGGGGGGGAACACTGAAGCTTTCTTT; CDR3 protein: CASSPPGGNTEAFF
D gene: .; J gene: TRBJ2-5; V gene: TRBV9; CDR3 length: 15; CDR3 DNA: TGTGCCAGCAGCTTTGGACCCCCCGCGGGGGAGACCCAGTACTTC; CDR3 protein: CASSFGPPAGETQYF
D gene: .; J gene: TRBJ2-3; V gene: TRBV4-2; CDR3 length: 15; CDR3 DNA: TGTGCCAGCAGCCAGGGTGACGGGGGAACAGATACGCAGTATTTT; CDR3 protein: CASSQGDGGTDTQYF
D gene: .; J gene: TRBJ1-1; V gene: TRBV6-5; CDR3 length: 12; CDR3 DNA: TGTGCCAGCAGTTACAGGGAAGGAGAAGCTTTCTTT; CDR3 protein: CASSYREGEAFF
D gene: .; J gene: TRBJ1-1; V gene: TRBV4-2; CDR3 length: 13; CDR3 DNA: TGTGCCAGCAGCCAAGTGATGGGCACTGAAGCTTTCTTT; CDR3 protein: CASSQVMGTEAFF